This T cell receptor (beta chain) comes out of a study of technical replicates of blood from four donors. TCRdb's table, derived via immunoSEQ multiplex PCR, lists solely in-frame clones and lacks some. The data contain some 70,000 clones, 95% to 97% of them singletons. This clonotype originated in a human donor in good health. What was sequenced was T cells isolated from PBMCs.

As DNA, the CDR3 is TGTGCCAGTAGTATAACAGGGAGCGGCTACGAGCAGTACTTC. Residues: CASSITGSGYEQYF. The V and J genes are TRBV19 and TRBJ2-7; D may be TRBD1 (6 bases). V was pared by 2 bases and J by 3 bases, with 11 bases between. Per the germline V gene, CDR1 is LNHDA and CDR2 is SQIVND (reference sequence). The CDR3 length is 14 residues.